The T cell receptor beta chain under discussion was sequenced for a study of early T cells in non-severe SARS-CoV-2 infection (dated by TCRdb to 2020 to 2023). For the wider study: TCR sequencing used bulk RNA from unsorted whole blood, so alpha and beta chains could not be paired.

V has 3 bases trimmed and J has 3 bases trimmed; junction bases matching no gene number 11. CDR1 and CDR2 (DFQATT, SNEGSKA) derive from the germline V gene (reference sequence). Reading from cysteine to phenylalanine, the CDR3 counts 15 amino acids. Only the CDR3 region is kept as DNA, spanning 45 bases read in frame from base 1. Library creation used 5' RACE. The sequencer listed for this sample is NextSeq 500. In the TCR library protocol, unique molecular identifiers were attached to individual cDNA molecules to correct for PCR bias and sequencing error. Sequencing covered both TCR alpha and beta chains, and within each sample the abundances of alpha and beta sequences were tightly co-correlated. Per the source publication's procedure: Decombinator V4 was used to annotate the V gene, J gene and CDR3 of the TCR sequences. TCRs were defined as expanded if a significant change between any two time points was detected under a Poisson model with p below 0.0001. TCR abundances were normalised to the total number of TCRs sequenced per sample and expressed as counts per million. MAIT TCRs were defined by TRAV1-2 paired with TRAJ12, TRAJ20 or TRAJ33, and iNKT TCRs by TRAV10 paired with TRAJ18. VDJdb, accessed 1 November 2021, was searched for CMV, EBV and SARS-CoV-2 annotated TCRs, excluding TCRs annotated for multiple antigens. TCRdb took the public reads, trimmed them with fastp at Q25, ran MiXCR for clone calling and kept in-frame beta chains. When rows share a CDR3 protein, they turn into one entry using the most common DNA and genes. For this entry, the V and J calls and clone size follow TCRdb and not the study's own pipeline. The table for this sample lists roughly 41,000 distinct CDR3 sequences; roughly 5% of them were counted only once. Jointly, the top ten make up around 4.7% of the sample.

What the work shows at the level of the full study, not this receptor alone: VDJdb matching was skewed toward anti-spike CD8 responses, so virus-specific expansions were likely underestimated and private and CD4 specificities were missed.

This was a case-control study nested in a cohort of healthcare workers in London, UK, who had nasopharyngeal swab PCR tests and blood samples taken every week. Healthcare workers were enrolled in the week of the UK lockdown, from 23 to 31 March 2020, and were followed every week for up to roughly 15 weeks. This clonotype was seen at least ten times. Its cognate antigen has yet to be identified. No much larger clone exists at a distance of one base, and base qualities are not known. The sequenced sample was whole blood. This TCR came from an adult who was a healthcare worker with PCR-confirmed SARS-CoV-2 infection or an uninfected control (not recorded which). Recombination joined TRBV20-1 with TRBJ2-7; 7 bases in between match TRBD1. CDR3 reads: CSARKTTGTIYEQYF. The nucleotide sequence reads as follows: TGCAGTGCTAGGAAAACGACAGGGACCATCTACGAGCAGTACTTC.